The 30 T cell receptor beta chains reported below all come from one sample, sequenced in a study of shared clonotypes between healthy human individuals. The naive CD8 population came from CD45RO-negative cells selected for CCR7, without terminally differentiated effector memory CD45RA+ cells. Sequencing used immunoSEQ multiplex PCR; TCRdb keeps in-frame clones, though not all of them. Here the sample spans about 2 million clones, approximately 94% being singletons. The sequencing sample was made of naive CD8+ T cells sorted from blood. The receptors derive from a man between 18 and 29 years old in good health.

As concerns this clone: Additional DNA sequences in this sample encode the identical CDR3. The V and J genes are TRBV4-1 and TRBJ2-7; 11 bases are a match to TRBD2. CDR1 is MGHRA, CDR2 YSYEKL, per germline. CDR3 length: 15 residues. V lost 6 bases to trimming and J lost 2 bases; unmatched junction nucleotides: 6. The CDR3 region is CASSRGTSGTYEQYF. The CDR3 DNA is TGCGCCAGCAGTCGCGGGACTAGCGGCACCTACGAGCAGTACTTC.

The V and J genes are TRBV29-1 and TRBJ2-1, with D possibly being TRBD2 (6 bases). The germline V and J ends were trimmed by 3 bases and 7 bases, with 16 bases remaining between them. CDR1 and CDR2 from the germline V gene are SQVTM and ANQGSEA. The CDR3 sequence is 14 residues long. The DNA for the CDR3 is TGCAGCGTTGATCATGGGACTCTCAAAAATGAGCAGTTCTTC. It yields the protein CSVDHGTLKNEQFF.

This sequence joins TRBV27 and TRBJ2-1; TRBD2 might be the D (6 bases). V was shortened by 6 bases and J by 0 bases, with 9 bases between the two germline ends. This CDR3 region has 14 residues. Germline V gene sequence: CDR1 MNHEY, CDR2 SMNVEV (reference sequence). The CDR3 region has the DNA TGTGCCAGCAGCGGACTAAGCTCCTACAATGAGCAGTTCTTC. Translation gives CASSGLSSYNEQFF.

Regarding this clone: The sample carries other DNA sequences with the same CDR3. The CDR3 here is CASSFGESEQYF. The CDR3 DNA follows: TGTGCCAGCAGCTTTGGGGAAAGCGAGCAGTACTTC. The genes are TRBV7-9 and TRBJ2-7; no reliable D call. Trimming left V 3 bases short and J 6 bases short, with 9 bases between. Looked up from germline, CDR1 is SEHNR and CDR2 is FQNEAQ (reference sequence). CDR3 length: 12 residues.

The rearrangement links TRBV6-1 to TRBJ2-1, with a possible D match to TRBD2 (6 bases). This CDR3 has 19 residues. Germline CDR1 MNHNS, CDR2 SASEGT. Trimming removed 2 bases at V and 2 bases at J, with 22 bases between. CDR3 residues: CASSEMFLGGLTTYNEQFF. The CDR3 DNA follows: TGTGCCAGCAGTGAAATGTTTTTGGGGGGTCTGACTACCTACAATGAGCAGTTCTTC.

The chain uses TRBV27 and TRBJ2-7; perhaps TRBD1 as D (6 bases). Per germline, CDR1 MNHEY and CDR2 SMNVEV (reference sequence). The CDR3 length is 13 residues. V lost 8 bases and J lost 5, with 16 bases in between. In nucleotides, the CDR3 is TGTGCCAGCCGGGATACAGGGAACAACGAGCAGTACTTC. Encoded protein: CASRDTGNNEQYF.

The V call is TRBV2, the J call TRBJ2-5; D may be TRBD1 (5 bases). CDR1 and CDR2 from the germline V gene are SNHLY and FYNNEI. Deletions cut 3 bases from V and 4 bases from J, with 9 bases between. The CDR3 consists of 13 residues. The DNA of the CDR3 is TGTGCCAGCAGTGACCCCCAGGGAGAGACCCAGTACTTC. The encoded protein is CASSDPQGETQYF.

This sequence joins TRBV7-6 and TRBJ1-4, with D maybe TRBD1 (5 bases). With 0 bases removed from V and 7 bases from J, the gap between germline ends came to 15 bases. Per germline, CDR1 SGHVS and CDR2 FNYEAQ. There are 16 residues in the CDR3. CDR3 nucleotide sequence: TGTGCCAGCAGCTTAGCCGCTGCTGGGGCTGGTGAAAAACTGTTTTTT. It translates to CASSLAAAGAGEKLFF.

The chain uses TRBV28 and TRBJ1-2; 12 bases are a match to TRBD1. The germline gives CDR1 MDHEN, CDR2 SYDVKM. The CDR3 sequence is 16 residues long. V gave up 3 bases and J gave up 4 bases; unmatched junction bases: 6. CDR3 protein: CASSFPGQGAGYGYTF. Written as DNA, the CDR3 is TGTGCCAGCAGTTTCCCGGGACAGGGGGCAGGCTATGGCTACACCTTC.

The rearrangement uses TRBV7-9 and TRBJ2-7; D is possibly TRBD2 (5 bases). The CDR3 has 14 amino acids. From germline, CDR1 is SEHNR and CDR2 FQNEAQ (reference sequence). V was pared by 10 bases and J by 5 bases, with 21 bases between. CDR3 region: CAIAGVLSLDEQYF. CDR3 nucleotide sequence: TGTGCCATCGCCGGGGTCCTGTCCCTGGACGAGCAGTACTTC.

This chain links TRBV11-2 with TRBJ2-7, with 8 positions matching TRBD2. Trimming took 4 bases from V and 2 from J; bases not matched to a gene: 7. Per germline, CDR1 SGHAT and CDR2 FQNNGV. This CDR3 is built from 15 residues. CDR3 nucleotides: TGTGCCAGCAGCTCTTTAGCGGGGCAAGCCTACGAGCAGTACTTC. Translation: CASSSLAGQAYEQYF.

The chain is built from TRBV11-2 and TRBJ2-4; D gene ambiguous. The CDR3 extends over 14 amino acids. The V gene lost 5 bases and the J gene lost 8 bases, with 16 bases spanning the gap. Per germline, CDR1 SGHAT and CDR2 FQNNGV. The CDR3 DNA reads TGTGCCAGCAGCCCCACCCCGCGGTGGGACATTCAGTACTTC. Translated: CASSPTPRWDIQYF.

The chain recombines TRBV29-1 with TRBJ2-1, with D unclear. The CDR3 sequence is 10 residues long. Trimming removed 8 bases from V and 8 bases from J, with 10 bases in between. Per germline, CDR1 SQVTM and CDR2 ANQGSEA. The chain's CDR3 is CSWVMDEQFF. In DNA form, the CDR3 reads TGCAGCTGGGTAATGGATGAGCAGTTCTTC.

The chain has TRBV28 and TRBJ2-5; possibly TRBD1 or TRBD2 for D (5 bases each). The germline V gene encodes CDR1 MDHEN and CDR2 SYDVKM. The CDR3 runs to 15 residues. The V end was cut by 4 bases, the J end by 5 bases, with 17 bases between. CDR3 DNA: TGTGCCAGCAGTTCTGGCTTCACGGGGCGGGAGACCCAGTACTTC. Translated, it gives CASSSGFTGRETQYF.

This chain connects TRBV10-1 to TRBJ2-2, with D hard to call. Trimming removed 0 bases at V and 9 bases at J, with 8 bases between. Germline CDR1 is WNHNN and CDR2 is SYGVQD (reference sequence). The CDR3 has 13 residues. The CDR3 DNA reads TGCGCCAGCAGTGAGTCATTAGGCCGGGAGCTGTTTTTT. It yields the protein CASSESLGRELFF.

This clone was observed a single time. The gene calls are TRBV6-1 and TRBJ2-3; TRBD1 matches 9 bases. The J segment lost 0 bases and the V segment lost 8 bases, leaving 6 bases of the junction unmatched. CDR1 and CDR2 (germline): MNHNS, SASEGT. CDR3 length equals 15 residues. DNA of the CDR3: TGTGCCAGCCCTAAGGGACAGGGTAGCACAGATACGCAGTATTTT. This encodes CASPKGQGSTDTQYF.

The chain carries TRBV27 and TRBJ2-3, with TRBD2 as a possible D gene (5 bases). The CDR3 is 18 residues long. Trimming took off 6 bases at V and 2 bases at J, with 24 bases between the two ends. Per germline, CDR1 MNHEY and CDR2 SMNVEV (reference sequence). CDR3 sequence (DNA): TGTGCCAGCAGCCCTCTAGGGCGGAGCCGGGGAAACACAGATACGCAGTATTTT. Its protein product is CASSPLGRSRGNTDTQYF.

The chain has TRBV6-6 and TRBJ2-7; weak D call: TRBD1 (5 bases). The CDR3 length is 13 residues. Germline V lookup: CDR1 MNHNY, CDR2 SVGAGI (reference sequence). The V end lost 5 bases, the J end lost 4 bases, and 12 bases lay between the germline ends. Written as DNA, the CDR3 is TGTGCCAGCAGTCAGGGTGGTAGTTACGAGCAGTACTTC. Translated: CASSQGGSYEQYF.

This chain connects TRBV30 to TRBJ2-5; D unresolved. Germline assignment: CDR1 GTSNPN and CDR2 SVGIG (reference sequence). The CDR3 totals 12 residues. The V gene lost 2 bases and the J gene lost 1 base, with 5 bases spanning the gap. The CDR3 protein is CAWSTSQETQYF. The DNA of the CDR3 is TGTGCCTGGAGTACCAGCCAAGAGACCCAGTACTTC.

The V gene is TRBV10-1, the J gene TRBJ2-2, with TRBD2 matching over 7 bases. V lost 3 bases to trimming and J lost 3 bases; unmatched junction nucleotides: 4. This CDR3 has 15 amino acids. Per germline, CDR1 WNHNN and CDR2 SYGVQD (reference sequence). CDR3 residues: CASSESGDYTGELFF. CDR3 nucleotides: TGCGCCAGCAGTGAAAGCGGGGATTACACCGGGGAGCTGTTTTTT.

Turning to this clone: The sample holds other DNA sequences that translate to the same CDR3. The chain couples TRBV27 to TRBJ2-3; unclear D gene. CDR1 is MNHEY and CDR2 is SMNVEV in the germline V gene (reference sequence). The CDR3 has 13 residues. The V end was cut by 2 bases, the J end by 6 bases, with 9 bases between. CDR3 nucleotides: TGTGCCAGCAGTTTAGGTCCGCCGGATACGCAGTATTTT. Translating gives CASSLGPPDTQYF.

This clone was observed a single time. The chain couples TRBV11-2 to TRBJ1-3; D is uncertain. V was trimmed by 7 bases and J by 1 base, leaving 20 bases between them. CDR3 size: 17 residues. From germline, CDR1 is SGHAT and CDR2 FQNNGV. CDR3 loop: CASTLPPVSDSGNTIYF. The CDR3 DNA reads TGTGCCAGCACCCTCCCCCCGGTTTCCGATTCTGGAAACACCATATATTTT.

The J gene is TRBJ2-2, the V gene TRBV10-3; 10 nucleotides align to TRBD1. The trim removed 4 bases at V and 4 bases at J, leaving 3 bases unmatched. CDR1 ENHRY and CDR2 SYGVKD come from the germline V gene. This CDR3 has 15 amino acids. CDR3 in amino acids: CAISGTGGGTGELFF. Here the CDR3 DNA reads TGTGCCATCAGTGGGACAGGGGGAGGCACCGGGGAGCTGTTTTTT.

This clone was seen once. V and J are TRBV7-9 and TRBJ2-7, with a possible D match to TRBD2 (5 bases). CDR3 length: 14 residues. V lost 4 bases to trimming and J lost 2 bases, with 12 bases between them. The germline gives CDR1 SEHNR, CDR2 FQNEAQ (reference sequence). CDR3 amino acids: CASSSPGNTYEQYF. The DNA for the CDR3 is TGTGCCAGCAGCTCCCCGGGGAATACCTACGAGCAGTACTTC.

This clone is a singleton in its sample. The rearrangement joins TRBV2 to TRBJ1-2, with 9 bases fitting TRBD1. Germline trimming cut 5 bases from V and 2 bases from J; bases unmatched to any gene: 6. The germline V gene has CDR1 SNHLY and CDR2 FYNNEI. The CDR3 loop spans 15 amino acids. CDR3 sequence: CASSYPGTGNYGYTF. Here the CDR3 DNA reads TGTGCCAGCAGTTACCCGGGGACAGGGAACTATGGCTACACCTTC.

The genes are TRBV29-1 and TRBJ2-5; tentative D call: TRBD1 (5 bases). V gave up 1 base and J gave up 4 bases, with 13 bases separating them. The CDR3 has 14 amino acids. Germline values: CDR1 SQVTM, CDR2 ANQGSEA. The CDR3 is CSVEGPGLRETQYF. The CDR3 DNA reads TGCAGCGTTGAAGGGCCAGGGCTACGAGAGACCCAGTACTTC.

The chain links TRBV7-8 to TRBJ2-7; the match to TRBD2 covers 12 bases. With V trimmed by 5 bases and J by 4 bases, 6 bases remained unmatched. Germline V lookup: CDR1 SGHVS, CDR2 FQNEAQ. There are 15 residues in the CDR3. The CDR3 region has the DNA TGTGCCAGCAGCGAAGGGACTAGCGGGCATTACGAGCAGTACTTC. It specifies CASSEGTSGHYEQYF.

CDR3 protein: CASSQQASWVGRHQPQHF. The CDR3 nucleotides read TGTGCCAGCAGTCAACAAGCCTCTTGGGTTGGGCGTCATCAGCCCCAGCATTTT. V and J are TRBV27 and TRBJ1-5; D uncertain. The CDR3 contains 18 residues. CDR1 and CDR2 from the germline V gene are MNHEY and SMNVEV (reference sequence). V was clipped by 5 bases and J by 5 bases, with 25 bases between them.

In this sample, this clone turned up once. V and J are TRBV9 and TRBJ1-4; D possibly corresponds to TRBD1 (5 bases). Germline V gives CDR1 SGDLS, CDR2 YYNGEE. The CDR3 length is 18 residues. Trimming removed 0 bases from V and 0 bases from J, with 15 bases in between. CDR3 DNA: TGTGCCAGCAGCGTAGAGGGGACGGACGGGGCAACTAATGAAAAACTGTTTTTT. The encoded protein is CASSVEGTDGATNEKLFF.

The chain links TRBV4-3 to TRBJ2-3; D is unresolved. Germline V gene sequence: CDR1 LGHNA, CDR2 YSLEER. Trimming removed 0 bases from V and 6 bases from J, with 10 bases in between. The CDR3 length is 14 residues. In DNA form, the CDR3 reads TGCGCCAGCAGCCAAGATTTCCGGGCCGATACGCAGTATTTT. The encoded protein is CASSQDFRADTQYF.